This T cell receptor (beta chain) emerged from a study of T-cell reconstitution after alpha-beta-depleted transplantation in children. Germline V gene data show CDR1 as GTSNPN and CDR2 as SVGIG (reference sequence). The length of the CDR3 is 13 residues. Between the trimmed V and J ends, which lost 5 bases and 4 bases, there was a span of 14 bases. TCRbeta library preparation incorporated unique molecular identifiers. One entry per CDR3 protein, called by TCRdb with MiXCR from the PCR reads. Counted here are some 520,000 distinct CDR3 sequences, about 30% occurring once; the ten biggest clones make up approximately 2.3%.

The sample in question was PBMCs from the stem cell graft donor, obtained from the stem cell graft. The clonotype originates from a human donor who donated a stem cell graft to a child with aplastic anemia. The chain has TRBV30 and TRBJ1-1, with D tentatively TRBD1 (5 bases). The CDR3 DNA reads as TGTGCCTGGGTCCACGGGGGATCCACTGAAGCTTTCTTT. It encodes CAWVHGGSTEAFF.